Listed below are T cell receptor beta chains from one sample, sequenced in a study of blood T cells in healthy people across ages. A single record per CDR3 protein comes from TCRdb applying MiXCR to the 5' RACE reads. The table records 600,000 to 850,000 distinct CDR3 sequences, roughly 45% of them present only once. The material sequenced was blood. The receptors stem from a woman between 55 and 75 years old in good health. Each CDR3 is given without its conserved first and last residue.

j_call v_call cdr3_aa
TRBJ2-7 TRBV28 ASIGIPYEQY
TRBJ2-7 TRBV2 ASRGDEQY
TRBJ1-2 TRBV28 ASSSVDRAGGYT
TRBJ2-6 TRBV5-6 ASSLPGQNSGANVLT
TRBJ2-3 TRBV5-1 ASSLTGSYVTDTQY
TRBJ2-1 TRBV2 ASSGTSGGAGEQF
TRBJ1-2 TRBV19 ASSYPGQEYYGYT
TRBJ1-1 TRBV4-3 ASSQEQGSTEAF
TRBJ2-1 TRBV6-4 ASSRTSAHYNEQF
TRBJ1-4 TRBV5-1 ASRLSAGEKLF
TRBJ2-6 TRBV4-3 ASSPRVNPPSGANVLT
TRBJ2-1 TRBV27 ASSSTRGLYNEQF
- TRBV6-6 ASSYHGQGVKSEQY
TRBJ2-1 TRBV3-1 ASSQYAGETQF
TRBJ2-3 TRBV20-1 SARDPAGTGTDTQY
TRBJ2-6 TRBV4-1 ASSQESGRAAGANVLT
TRBJ1-4 TRBV20-1 SARRAKQRRSEKLF